One T cell receptor (beta chain) is described in this entry. This clonotype appeared many times. Its antigen is not yet known. One base away there is no much larger clone; base qualities are not given. TCR beta CDR3 regions were amplified from RNA transcripts for repertoire sequencing. A first-round RT-PCR used HTBI primers with the Qiagen OneStep RT-PCR kit, followed by a second-round multiplex PCR, size selection and purification. Libraries were sequenced on an Illumina HiSeq2000 using paired-end 100 bp reads. In the original analysis: SOAPnuke was used to process the reads, throwing out any read that had adapters, had uncalled bases, had a mean Phred below 15, or lacked an exact constant-primer or identifier match. COPE v1.2.5 was used to merge high-quality paired reads. Each unique nucleotide sequence was defined as a clonotype, and clonotypes were aligned to IMGT TRB V, D and J references with MiTCR v1.1. The analysis was limited to V-J combinations with a frequency above 0.0001, which together covered just over 98% of the repertoires. For each V-J combination, a TCR clonal expansion and chaos score was defined as the ratio of F50 clonal expansion to chaos observed in the TCRdist matrix. Welch's t-statistics and random forest were used to narrow the features down to 13 V-J combinations, which were then fed into a naive Bayes classifier. The similarity between thyroid and blood repertoires was quantified using the Morisita-Horn index. TCRdb took the public reads, trimmed them with fastp at Q25, ran MiXCR for clone calling and kept in-frame beta chains. Every CDR3 protein is listed once, alongside the most common genes and DNA of its rows. The V and J calls come from TCRdb's annotation, not from the publication. A total of about 400,000 distinct CDR3 sequences appear in this sample, roughly 18% of them only once. Roughly 1.5% of the sample rests with the top ten.

Its CDR3 holds 18 amino acids, cysteine through phenylalanine. Only the CDR3 DNA stays, 54 bases, in frame from base 1. CDR1 LNHDA and CDR2 SQIVND are derived from the germline V gene (reference sequence). V is shortened by 6 bases, J by 2 bases, and the region joining them spans 23 bases. This sample was taken from a study of Graves' ophthalmopathy and Graves' hyperthyroidism listed by TCRdb under 2018. At the level of the whole study: Peripheral blood was collected at initial diagnosis, before any treatment. Once sampling was done, hyperthyroidism patients were given methimazole at a starting dose of 30 mg daily, while ophthalmopathy patients were given high-dose intravenous methylprednisolone. In total, approximately 130 blood samples were TCR-sequenced: approximately 40 ophthalmopathy, some 72 hyperthyroidism and about 17 hyperthyroidism-to-ophthalmopathy patients. The 100 discovery patients were randomly split 7:3 into training and test sets. A discovery set of 90 to 100 patients (under 45 ophthalmopathy, fewer than 60 stable hyperthyroidism) was enrolled to explore V-J signatures distinguishing ophthalmopathy from hyperthyroidism. For independent validation, a separate cohort was made up of roughly 19 hyperthyroidism patients plus 17 patients who later progressed from hyperthyroidism to ophthalmopathy. In five or six hyperthyroidism patients, T-cell repertoires of thyroid tissue and blood were compared. The study used TCR beta repertoire signatures to distinguish Graves' ophthalmopathy from Graves' hyperthyroidism and to predict progression to ophthalmopathy.

Ophthalmopathy patients were characterized by moderately to severely active disease, a Clinical Activity Score of at least 3, a NOSPECS grade of at least 4, and a disease duration under 3 months. Patients with other autoimmune diseases, uncontrolled infections, pregnancy or lactation were excluded. Diagnosis was based on clinical symptoms, serum thyroxine, TRAb, thyroid ultrasound and orbital computed tomography. Using Ficoll-Paque density gradient centrifugation, PBMCs were isolated from 8.5 to 10 ml of fresh peripheral blood. Total RNA was extracted with Trizol reagent and quality-checked on an Agilent 2100 Bioanalyzer. Findings and caveats that apply to the study as a whole: In validation, the model predicted ophthalmopathy progression with about 71% sensitivity and roughly 72% specificity; roughly 12 predicted patients were CT-confirmed with GO in a median of 6.5 months. The 13-signature model separated ophthalmopathy from stable hyperthyroidism with approximately 85% sensitivity and approximately 81% specificity in cross-validation, and 80%/75% in the test set. Sample size was not statistically predetermined, and group allocation was not concealed from the investigators. Most expanded thyroid clonotypes with a frequency above 0.001 also appeared in blood, which suggests that blood repertoires may reflect the immune response in the thyroid.

Material: peripheral blood. Here the chain combines TRBV19 and TRBJ1-5; the D gene is perhaps TRBD1, on 5 matching bases. The TCR comes from a woman aged 18-35 years with Graves' ophthalmopathy. Donor details come from another sample of the same person, matched by shared clones. The CDR3 region reads CASRAQISGAGGNQPQHF. At the DNA level, the sequence is TGTGCCAGTAGGGCTCAGATATCCGGGGCGGGGGGCAATCAGCCCCAGCATTTT.